One and the same sample provided the 6 T cell receptor beta chains below, sequenced in a study of OX40 agonist ivuxolimab in advanced cancers. Only in-frame clones appear in the TCRdb table, and some are missing; sequencing was by immunoSEQ multiplex PCR. The sample consists of roughly 70,000 clones, 75% to 90% of them appearing once. The sequenced sample was CD4+ or CD8+ T cells sorted from blood, obtained in a trial of the OX40 agonist ivuxolimab. The receptors shown here come from an adult with an advanced solid tumor such as melanoma, head and neck, liver or kidney cancer.

The chain joins TRBV15 to TRBJ1-1; D is unresolved. The CDR3 is 16 residues long. The germline V gene has CDR1 LNHNV and CDR2 YYDKDF (reference sequence). V gave up 0 bases and J gave up 1 base, with 12 bases separating them. The CDR3 spells CATSRDRSLGNTEAFF. The CDR3 DNA reads TGTGCCACCAGCAGAGATCGGAGTCTCGGGAACACTGAAGCTTTCTTT.

The chain combines TRBV19 with TRBJ1-5; D remains ambiguous. Looked up from germline, CDR1 is LNHDA and CDR2 is SQIVND (reference sequence). The CDR3 has 12 residues. Between the trimmed V and J ends, which lost 8 bases and 4 bases, there was a span of 9 bases. The CDR3 spells CASGGRNQPQHF. The CDR3 coding sequence is TGTGCCAGTGGCGGACGGAATCAGCCCCAGCATTTT. Complete variable domain (other parts from reference TRBV19 and TRBJ1-5): DGGITQSPKYLFRKEGQNVTLSCEQNLNHDAMYWYRQDPGQGLRLIYYSQIVNDFQKGDIAEGYSVSREKKESFPLTVTSAQKNPTAFYLCASGGRNQPQHFGDGTRLSIL.

A single count supports this clone. This chain joins TRBV27 and TRBJ2-5, with 8 bases fitting TRBD1. Germline values: CDR1 MNHEY, CDR2 SMNVEV (reference sequence). The V gene end was trimmed by 5 bases and the J gene end by 2 bases; junction bases not matched to a gene: 4. The CDR3 length is 14 residues. The CDR3 protein is CASSKTGAQETQYF. The DNA of the CDR3 is TGTGCCAGCAGTAAGACAGGGGCTCAAGAGACCCAGTACTTC.

The chain links TRBV7-9 to TRBJ1-3; 8 nucleotides align to TRBD1. Germline-derived CDR1 and CDR2 are SEHNR and FQNEAQ (reference sequence). After removal of 5 bases from V and 2 bases from J, the junction contained 2 bases not matched to a gene. The CDR3 consists of 14 residues. This CDR3 reads CASSRTGTGNTIYF. In DNA, the CDR3 is TGTGCCAGCAGCCGGACAGGGACTGGAAACACCATATATTTT.

This clone was counted a single time. This sequence joins TRBV30 and TRBJ2-1; 10 bases are a match to TRBD2. CDR1 and CDR2 from the germline V gene are GTSNPN and SVGIG (reference sequence). The CDR3 loop spans 14 amino acids. V was clipped by 5 bases and J by 1 base; unmatched bases: 2. The DNA of the CDR3 is TGTGCCTGGTGTAGCGGGAGGTCCTACAATGAGCAGTTCTTC. This gives the protein CAWCSGRSYNEQFF.

The chain is built from TRBV7-8 and TRBJ2-2; D is tentatively TRBD1 or TRBD2 (5 bases each). V was shortened by 5 bases and J by 6 bases, with 10 bases between the two germline ends. Germline V gene data show CDR1 as SGHVS and CDR2 as FQNEAQ. This CDR3 comprises 13 residues. The CDR3 DNA reads as TGTGCCAGCAGCCGGGGACCGGCCGGGGAGCTGTTTTTT. It yields the protein CASSRGPAGELFF.